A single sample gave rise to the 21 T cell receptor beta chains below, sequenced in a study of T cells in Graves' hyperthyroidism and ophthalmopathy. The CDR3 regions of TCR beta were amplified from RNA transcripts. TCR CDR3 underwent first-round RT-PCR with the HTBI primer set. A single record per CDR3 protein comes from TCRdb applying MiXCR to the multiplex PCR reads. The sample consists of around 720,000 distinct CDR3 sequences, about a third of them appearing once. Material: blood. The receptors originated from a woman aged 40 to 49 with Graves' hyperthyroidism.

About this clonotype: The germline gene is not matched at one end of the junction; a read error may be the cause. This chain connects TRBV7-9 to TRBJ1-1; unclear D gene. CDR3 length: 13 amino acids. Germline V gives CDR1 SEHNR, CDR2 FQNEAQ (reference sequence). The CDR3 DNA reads TGCGCCAGCAGCGCGGACGGCCGCACTGAAGCTTTCTTT. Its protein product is CASSADGRTEAFF.

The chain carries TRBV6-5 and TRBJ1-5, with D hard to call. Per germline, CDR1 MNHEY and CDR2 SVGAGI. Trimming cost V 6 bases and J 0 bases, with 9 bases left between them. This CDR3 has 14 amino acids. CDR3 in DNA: TGTGCCAGCAGGGATACCTATAGCAATCAGCCCCAGCATTTT. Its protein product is CASRDTYSNQPQHF.

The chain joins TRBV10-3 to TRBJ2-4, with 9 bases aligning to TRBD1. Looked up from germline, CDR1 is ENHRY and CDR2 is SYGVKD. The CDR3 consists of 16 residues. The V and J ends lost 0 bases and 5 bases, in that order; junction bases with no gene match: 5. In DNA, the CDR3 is TGTGCCATCAGTGAGTCCCCGGGACAGGGACAAAACATTCAGTACTTC. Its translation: CAISESPGQGQNIQYF.

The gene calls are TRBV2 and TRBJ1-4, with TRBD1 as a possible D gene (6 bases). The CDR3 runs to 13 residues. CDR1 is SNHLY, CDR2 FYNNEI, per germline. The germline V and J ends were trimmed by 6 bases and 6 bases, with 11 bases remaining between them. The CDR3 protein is CASSRTVDEKLFF. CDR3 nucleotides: TGTGCCAGCAGCCGGACAGTCGATGAAAAACTGTTTTTT.

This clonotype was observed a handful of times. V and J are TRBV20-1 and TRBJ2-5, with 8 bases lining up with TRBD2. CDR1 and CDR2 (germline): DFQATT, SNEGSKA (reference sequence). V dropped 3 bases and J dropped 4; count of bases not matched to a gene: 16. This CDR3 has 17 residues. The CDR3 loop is CSASTTRGGLSRETQYF. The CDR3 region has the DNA TGCAGTGCTAGCACCACACGCGGGGGGCTAAGTAGAGAGACCCAGTACTTC.

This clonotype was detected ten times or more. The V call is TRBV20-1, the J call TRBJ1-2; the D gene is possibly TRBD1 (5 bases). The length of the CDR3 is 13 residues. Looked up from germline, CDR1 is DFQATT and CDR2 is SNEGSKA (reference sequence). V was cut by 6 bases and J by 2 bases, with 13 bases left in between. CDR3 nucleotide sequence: TGCAGTGCAGGGCAGGGTGAGAACTATGGCTACACCTTC. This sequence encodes CSAGQGENYGYTF.

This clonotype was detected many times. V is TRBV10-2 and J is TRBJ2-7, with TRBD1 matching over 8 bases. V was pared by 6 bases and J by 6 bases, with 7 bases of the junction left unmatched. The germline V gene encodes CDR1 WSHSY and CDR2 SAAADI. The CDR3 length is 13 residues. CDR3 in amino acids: CASRTGTGGEQYF. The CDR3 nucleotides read TGCGCCAGCAGGACCGGGACAGGCGGCGAGCAGTACTTC.

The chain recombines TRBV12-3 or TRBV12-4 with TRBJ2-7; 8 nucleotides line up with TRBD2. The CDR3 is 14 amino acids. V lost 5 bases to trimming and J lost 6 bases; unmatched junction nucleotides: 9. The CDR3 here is CASSPGVAGPEQYF. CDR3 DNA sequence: TGTGCCAGCAGTCCCGGGGTAGCGGGGCCCGAGCAGTACTTC.

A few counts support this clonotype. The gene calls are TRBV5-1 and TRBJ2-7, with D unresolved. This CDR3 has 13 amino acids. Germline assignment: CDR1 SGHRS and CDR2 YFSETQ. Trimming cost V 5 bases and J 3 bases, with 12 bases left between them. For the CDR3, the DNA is TGCGCCAGCAGAGTCATGACGGGCTACGAGCAGTACTTC. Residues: CASRVMTGYEQYF.

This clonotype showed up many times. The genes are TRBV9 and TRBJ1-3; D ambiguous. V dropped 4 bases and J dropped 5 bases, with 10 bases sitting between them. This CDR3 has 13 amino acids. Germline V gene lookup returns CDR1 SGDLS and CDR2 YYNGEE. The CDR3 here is CASSSTTRNTIYF. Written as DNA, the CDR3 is TGTGCCAGCAGCTCTACGACCCGAAACACCATATATTTT.

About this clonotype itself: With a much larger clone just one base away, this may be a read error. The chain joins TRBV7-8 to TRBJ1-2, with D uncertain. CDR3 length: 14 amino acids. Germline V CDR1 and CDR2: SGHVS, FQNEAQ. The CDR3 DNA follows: TGTGTCAGCAGCTTATGGAAGGAAGGGTCGGGCTACACCTTC. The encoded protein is CVSSLWKEGSGYTF.

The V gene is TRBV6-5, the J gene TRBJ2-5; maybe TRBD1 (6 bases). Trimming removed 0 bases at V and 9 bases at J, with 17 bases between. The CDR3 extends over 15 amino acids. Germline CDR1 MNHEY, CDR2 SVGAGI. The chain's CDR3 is CASSYSITGQWPQYF. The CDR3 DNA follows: TGTGCCAGCAGTTACTCGATCACAGGGCAATGGCCCCAGTACTTC.

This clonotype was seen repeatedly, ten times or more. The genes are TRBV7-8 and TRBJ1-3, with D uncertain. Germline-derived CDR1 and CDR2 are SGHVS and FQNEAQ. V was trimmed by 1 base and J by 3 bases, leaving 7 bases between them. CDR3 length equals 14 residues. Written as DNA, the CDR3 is TGTGCCAGCAGCTTAGAGGGCCTTGGAAACACCATATATTTT. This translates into CASSLEGLGNTIYF. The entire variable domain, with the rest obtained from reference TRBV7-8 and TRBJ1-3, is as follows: GAGVSQSPRYKVAKRGQDVALRCDPISGHVSLFWYQQALGQGPEFLTYFQNEAQLDKSGLPSDRFFAERPEGSVSTLKIQRTQQEDSAVYLCASSLEGLGNTIYFGEGSWLTVV.

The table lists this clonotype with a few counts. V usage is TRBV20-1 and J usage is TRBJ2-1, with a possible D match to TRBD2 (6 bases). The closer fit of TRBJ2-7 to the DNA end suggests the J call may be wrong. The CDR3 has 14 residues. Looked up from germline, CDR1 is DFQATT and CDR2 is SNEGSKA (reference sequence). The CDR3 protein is CSARGRGYTDTQYF. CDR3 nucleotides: TGCAGTGCTAGAGGCCGGGGGTACACAGATACGCAGTACTTC.

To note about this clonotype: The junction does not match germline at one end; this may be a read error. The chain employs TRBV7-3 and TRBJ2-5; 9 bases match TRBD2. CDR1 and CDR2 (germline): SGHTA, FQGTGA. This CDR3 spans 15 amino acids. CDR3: CASSSIAGVEETQYF. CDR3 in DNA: TGTGCTAGCAGCTCAATAGCGGGAGTTGAAGAGACCCAGTACTTC.

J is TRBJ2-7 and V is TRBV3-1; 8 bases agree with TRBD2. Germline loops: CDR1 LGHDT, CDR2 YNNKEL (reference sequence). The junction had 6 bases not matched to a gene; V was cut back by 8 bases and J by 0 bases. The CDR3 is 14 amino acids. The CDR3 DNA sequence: TGTGCCAGCCAGCGGGGGACGAGCTCCTACGAGCAGTACTTC. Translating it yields CASQRGTSSYEQYF.

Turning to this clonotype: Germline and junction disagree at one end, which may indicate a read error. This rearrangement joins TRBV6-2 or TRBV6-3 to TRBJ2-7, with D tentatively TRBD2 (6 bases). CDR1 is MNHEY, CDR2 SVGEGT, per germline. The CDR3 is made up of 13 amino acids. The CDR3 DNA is TGTGCCAGCAGTAGAACATCGGGACTCCAACTCCACTTC. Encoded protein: CASSRTSGLQLHF.

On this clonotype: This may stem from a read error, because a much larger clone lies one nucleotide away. CDR3 in amino acids: CASSKMDHRRDYTF. The CDR3 DNA reads as TGTGCCAGCAGCAAAATGGACCACAGGCGGGACTACACCTTC. This chain links TRBV7-9 with TRBJ1-2, with D perhaps TRBD1 (5 bases). This CDR3 is built from 14 residues. V was shortened by 5 bases and J by 10 bases, with 20 bases between the two germline ends. Germline loops: CDR1 SEHNR, CDR2 FQNEAQ (reference sequence).

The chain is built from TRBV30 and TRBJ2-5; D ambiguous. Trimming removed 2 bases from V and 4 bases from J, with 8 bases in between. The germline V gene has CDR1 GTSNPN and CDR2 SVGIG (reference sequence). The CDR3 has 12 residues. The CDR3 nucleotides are TGTGCCTGGAGTCGTCGACGAGAGACCCAGTACTTC. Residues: CAWSRRRETQYF.

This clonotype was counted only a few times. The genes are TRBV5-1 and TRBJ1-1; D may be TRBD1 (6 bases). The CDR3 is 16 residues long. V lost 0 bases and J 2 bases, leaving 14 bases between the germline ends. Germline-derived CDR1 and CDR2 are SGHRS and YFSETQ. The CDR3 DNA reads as TGCGCCAGCAGCTTGGCCAGGGGTAGTAGAAACACTGAAGCTTTCTTT. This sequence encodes CASSLARGSRNTEAFF.

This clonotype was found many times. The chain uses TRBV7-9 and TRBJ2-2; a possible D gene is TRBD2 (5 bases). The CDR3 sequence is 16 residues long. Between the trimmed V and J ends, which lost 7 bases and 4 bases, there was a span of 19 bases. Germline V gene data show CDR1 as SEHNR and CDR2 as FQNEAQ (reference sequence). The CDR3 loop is CASTSWGSRGTGELFF. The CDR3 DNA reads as TGTGCCAGCACCTCCTGGGGATCACGGGGCACCGGGGAGCTGTTTTTT. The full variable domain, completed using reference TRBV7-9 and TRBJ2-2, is DTGVSQNPRHKITKRGQNVTFRCDPISEHNRLYWYRQTLGQGPEFLTYFQNEAQLEKSRLLSDRFSAERPKGSFSTLEIQRTEQGDSAMYLCASTSWGSRGTGELFFGEGSRLTVL.